This TCR beta chain came from a study of T cell responses to AZD1222 COVID-19 vaccine. Whole-study findings and limits: Repertoire sampling was restricted to post-peak T cell response timepoints. Compared with day 0, the breadth and depth of the Spike-specific TCR repertoire rose significantly after two doses of AZD1222.

A remark on this clone: Its antigen is currently unknown.

The CDR3 is made up of 16 amino acids. J lost 2 bases, V lost 0 bases, and 5 bases had no gene match. Germline V gives CDR1 SGDLS, CDR2 YYNGEE. Clones were read by immunoSEQ multiplex PCR, and TCRdb kept only the in-frame ones, dropping some. The table includes roughly 100,000 clones, roughly nine tenths detected once. The chain uses TRBV9 and TRBJ1-2, with 9 bases aligning to TRBD1. The clonotype originates from an adult who received the AZD1222 COVID-19 vaccine. This sample comprised peripheral blood, obtained 28 days after the second AZD1222 dose. CDR3: CASSVERDRANYGYTF. The CDR3 DNA reads TGTGCCAGCAGCGTAGAGAGGGACAGGGCCAACTATGGCTACACCTTC.